Listed here is a single TCR beta chain. The antigen remains unidentified. The entry originates in a study of blood T cells in healthy people across ages. Study findings and constraints: Donor CMV infection status was unknown, possibly confounding age-related changes in expanded clonotypes. The long-lived group displayed more naive CD4+ cells, plus higher diversity, than the aged donors did.

Through a sample-barcoded 5' primer and a J-beta primer mix, a second PCR was run for roughly 6 to 12 cycles. TCRdb reprocessed the 5' RACE reads via MiXCR and lists one record per CDR3 protein. Among approximately 730,000 distinct CDR3 sequences listed, approximately 53% were seen once. Sample: blood. The receptor comes from a man older than 75 in good health.

The CDR3 sequence is CSAGFTGTPETQYF. The CDR3 nucleotides are TGCAGTGCTGGCTTCACTGGGACCCCAGAGACCCAGTACTTC. The chain recombines TRBV20-1 with TRBJ2-7, with D perhaps TRBD1 or TRBD2 (5 bases each). With the DNA end fitting TRBJ2-5 better, the J assignment may be wrong. The CDR3 is made up of 14 amino acids. From germline, CDR1 is DFQATT and CDR2 SNEGSKA (reference sequence).